This passage covers 24 T cell receptor beta chains from one sample sequenced in a study of blood T cell repertoires in COVID-19. Sequenced by immunoSEQ multiplex PCR; TCRdb stores in-frame clones only, minus some. The data hold about 340,000 clones, with 65% to 85% observed a single time. Sample: peripheral blood. All receptors come from a man between 25 and 39 years old with active or convalescent COVID-19.

This chain uses TRBV4-3 with TRBJ2-3; TRBD2 agrees at 10 bases. CDR1 is LGHNA, CDR2 YSLEER, per germline. The V and J ends lost 0 bases and 5 bases, in that order; junction bases with no gene match: 8. This CDR3 region has 17 residues. CDR3 sequence (DNA): TGCGCCAGCAGCCAAGATAGGAGCGGGGGGGCTGTAGATACGCAGTATTTT. This encodes CASSQDRSGGAVDTQYF.

The chain is built from TRBV28 and TRBJ2-5; TRBD1 aligns across 8 bases. The J segment lost 3 bases and the V segment lost 7 bases, leaving 13 bases of the junction unmatched. This CDR3 comprises 16 residues. The V gene's germline CDR1 is MDHEN and CDR2 SYDVKM. The CDR3 sequence is CASTPRGPRVKETQYF. CDR3 nucleotide sequence: TGTGCCAGCACCCCCAGGGGGCCACGCGTTAAAGAGACCCAGTACTTC.

The chain recombines TRBV7-2 with TRBJ2-7; the D gene is possibly TRBD2 (5 bases). Trimming took 3 bases from V and 3 from J, leaving 9 bases between them. This CDR3 has 13 amino acids. The germline V gene encodes CDR1 SGHTA and CDR2 FQGNSA. The CDR3 region is CASSLDGLYEQYF. The CDR3 coding sequence is TGTGCCAGCAGCTTGGACGGACTCTACGAGCAGTACTTC.

This chain joins TRBV2 and TRBJ2-7; 8 bases are a match to TRBD2. This CDR3 spans 15 amino acids. Germline lookup yields CDR1 SNHLY and CDR2 FYNNEI. V lost 6 bases, J lost 3 bases, and 10 bases stayed unmatched. DNA of the CDR3: TGTGCCAGCAGCCCCCGGACTAGCCGCCACTACGAGCAGTACTTC. It specifies CASSPRTSRHYEQYF. Variable domain in full (rest from reference TRBV2 and TRBJ2-7): EPEVTQTPSHQVTQMGQEVILRCVPISNHLYFYWYRQILGQKVEFLVSFYNNEISEKSEIFDDQFSVERPDGSNFTLKIRSTKLEDSAMYFCASSPRTSRHYEQYFGPGTRLTVT.

The rearrangement links TRBV5-1 to TRBJ2-7; tentatively, D is TRBD1 (6 bases). Between the trimmed V and J ends, which lost 2 bases and 9 bases, there was a span of 15 bases. Germline V CDR1 and CDR2: SGHRS, YFSETQ. The CDR3 is 13 amino acids. The chain's CDR3 is CASSLTGFSTQYF. Written as DNA, the CDR3 is TGCGCCAGCAGCTTAACAGGGTTTTCGACGCAGTACTTC.

The chain's CDR3 is CASSQDPGVGNTIYF. In nucleotides, the CDR3 is TGCGCCAGCAGCCAAGATCCCGGGGTCGGAAACACCATATATTTT. The chain links TRBV4-3 to TRBJ1-3; no clear D. V was trimmed by 0 bases and J by 4 bases, leaving 10 bases between them. The CDR3 has 15 residues. Looked up from germline, CDR1 is LGHNA and CDR2 is YSLEER.

The chain couples TRBV6-5 to TRBJ1-2; D may be TRBD1 (5 bases). There are 16 residues in the CDR3. Germline CDR1 MNHEY, CDR2 SVGAGI. The V end lost 4 bases, the J end lost 8 bases, and 23 bases lay between the germline ends. The CDR3 loop reads CASSSLGGPTAGGYTF. DNA for the CDR3: TGTGCCAGCAGTTCGCTTGGGGGACCGACAGCGGGCGGCTACACCTTC.

This clone turned up a few times. V gene TRBV5-4 combines with J gene TRBJ2-5, with D maybe TRBD2 (5 bases). V was clipped by 5 bases and J by 5 bases, with 10 bases between them. Germline V gene lookup returns CDR1 SGHNT and CDR2 YYREEE (reference sequence). The CDR3 spans 12 residues. As DNA, the CDR3 is TGTGCCAGCAGTGAGGGAAGGGAGACCCAGTACTTC. It is translated as CASSEGRETQYF.

In its sample, this clone was seen once. The chain is built from TRBV2 and TRBJ2-7; 9 nucleotides align to TRBD1. V dropped 4 bases and J dropped 2; count of bases not matched to a gene: 3. The CDR3 is 14 amino acids. Germline loops: CDR1 SNHLY, CDR2 FYNNEI. The CDR3 coding sequence is TGTGCCAGCAGTGGGGACAGGGAGACCTACGAGCAGTACTTC. Its translation is CASSGDRETYEQYF.

V is TRBV24-1 and J is TRBJ1-2; 10 positions agree with TRBD1. CDR1 is KGHDR and CDR2 is SFDVKD in the germline V gene. The V segment lost 3 bases and the J segment 4 bases; nucleotides outside the gene matches: 4. The CDR3 covers 15 residues. CDR3 DNA: TGTGCCACCAGTGATCGACAGGGGGCGAGCTATGGCTACACCTTC. It specifies CATSDRQGASYGYTF.

This clone appeared a few times. This sequence joins TRBV30 and TRBJ2-7, with a weak D call TRBD2 (5 bases). The V end was cut by 3 bases, the J end by 6 bases, with 18 bases between. Germline CDR1 GTSNPN, CDR2 SVGIG (reference sequence). The CDR3 totals 14 residues. This CDR3 is CAWSRGLPLGEQYF. The CDR3 DNA reads TGTGCCTGGAGCCGAGGGCTACCACTGGGCGAGCAGTACTTC.

This clone was counted a few times. J is TRBJ1-2 and V is TRBV5-1; a possible D gene is TRBD1 (6 bases). From germline, CDR1 is SGHRS and CDR2 YFSETQ. Trimming removed 2 bases from V and 0 bases from J, with 8 bases in between. The CDR3 is made up of 14 amino acids. The CDR3 loop reads CASSFGTSNYGYTF. CDR3 bases: TGCGCCAGCAGCTTCGGGACATCTAACTATGGCTACACCTTC.

This chain links TRBV7-2 with TRBJ2-5, with 11 positions matching TRBD2. In germline, CDR1 is SGHTA, CDR2 FQGNSA. J gave up 5 bases and V 2 bases, and 7 bases lay outside the gene matches. The CDR3 is made up of 16 amino acids. The CDR3 spells CASSLFLVAGGETQYF. CDR3 DNA sequence: TGTGCCAGCAGCTTATTCCTGGTAGCGGGGGGGGAGACCCAGTACTTC.

The rearrangement joins TRBV9 to TRBJ2-7; maybe TRBD2 (6 bases). Trimming left V 0 bases short and J 4 bases short, with 17 bases between. Germline V gene data show CDR1 as SGDLS and CDR2 as YYNGEE. This CDR3 is 16 amino acids long. The CDR3 coding sequence is TGTGCCAGCAGCGTAGGGGCCGGGGGAGGTCGGTACGAGCAGTACTTC. This codes for CASSVGAGGGRYEQYF.

With respect to this clone: No DNA is shown, since the ends of the CDR3 on it are uncertain; the CDR3 is the one TCRdb lists. The rearrangement links TRBV10-2 to TRBJ2-7; the table's D call TRBD2 went unverified against the DNA. Ends included, the CDR3 has 12 residues. Looked up from germline, CDR1 is WSHSY and CDR2 is SAAADI. Here the CDR3 reads CASSVAGGAEYF.

This chain connects TRBV5-4 to TRBJ1-6, with D tentatively TRBD1 (5 bases). Per germline, CDR1 SGHNT and CDR2 YYREEE (reference sequence). CDR3 length: 14 residues. V lost 4 bases, J lost 9 bases, and 14 bases lay in between. CDR3 nucleotides: TGTGCCAGCAGCACGGGGGGACTAGGTTCACCCCTCCACTTT. It codes for CASSTGGLGSPLHF.

The chain uses TRBV18 and TRBJ2-3, with D uncertain. V was cut by 0 bases and J by 3 bases, with 10 bases left in between. Looked up from germline, CDR1 is KGHSH and CDR2 is LQKENI. CDR3 size: 15 residues. CDR3 region: CASSPPETRTDTQYF. The CDR3 nucleotides are TGTGCCAGCTCACCACCAGAGACTCGGACAGATACGCAGTATTTT.

This chain joins TRBV7-4 and TRBJ2-7; 7 bases line up with TRBD2. The germline gives CDR1 SGHVT, CDR2 SQSDAQ. The length of the CDR3 is 16 residues. The junction had 9 bases not matched to a gene; V was cut back by 2 bases and J by 2 bases. The CDR3 DNA follows: TGTGCCAGCAGCTTAATAATCGGGGGGATCACCTACGAGCAGTACTTC. Translation gives CASSLIIGGITYEQYF.

The chain joins TRBV11-2 to TRBJ2-3; the D gene is possibly TRBD2 (6 bases). The CDR3 has 14 amino acids. Germline V lookup: CDR1 SGHAT, CDR2 FQNNGV. Trimming took off 2 bases at V and 4 bases at J, with 10 bases between the two ends. The DNA for the CDR3 is TGTGCCAGCAGCTTATGGGGGGTGGCAGATACGCAGTATTTT. It encodes CASSLWGVADTQYF.

V usage is TRBV6-2 or TRBV6-3 and J usage is TRBJ2-3; no clear D gene. From germline, CDR1 is MNHEY and CDR2 SVGEGT. The CDR3 is made up of 13 amino acids. Trimming cost V 2 bases and J 6 bases, with 9 bases left between them. CDR3 sequence (DNA): TGTGCCAGCAGTTACCCCGAACGGGATACGCAGTATTTT. It encodes CASSYPERDTQYF.

The chain combines TRBV18 with TRBJ2-1; 11 bases agree with TRBD2. With V trimmed by 6 bases and J by 3 bases, 1 base remained unmatched. CDR1 is KGHSH, CDR2 LQKENI, per germline. CDR3 size: 14 residues. CDR3 in DNA: TGTGCCAGCTCCACTAGCGGGAGCTACAATGAGCAGTTCTTC. Amino acids: CASSTSGSYNEQFF.

This rearrangement joins TRBV7-9 to TRBJ1-2; tentatively, D is TRBD1 (5 bases). Germline V gene lookup returns CDR1 SEHNR and CDR2 FQNEAQ (reference sequence). The CDR3 length is 14 residues. V was clipped by 3 bases and J by 4 bases, with 12 bases between them. The CDR3 loop is CASSFIRDGYGYTF. CDR3 DNA: TGTGCCAGCAGCTTCATCAGGGATGGCTATGGCTACACCTTC. The complete variable domain, with remaining parts taken from reference TRBV7-9 and TRBJ1-2, reads DTGVSQNPRHKITKRGQNVTFRCDPISEHNRLYWYRQTLGQGPEFLTYFQNEAQLEKSRLLSDRFSAERPKGSFSTLEIQRTEQGDSAMYLCASSFIRDGYGYTFGSGTRLTVV.

The rearrangement joins TRBV6-2 or TRBV6-3 to TRBJ2-7; D call uncertain. Trimming took 5 bases from V and 6 from J, leaving 5 bases between them. The CDR3 covers 10 residues. Germline loops: CDR1 MNHEY, CDR2 SVGEGT. This chain's CDR3 is CASSRLEQYF. DNA of the CDR3: TGTGCCAGCAGTCGACTCGAGCAGTACTTC.

This clone has a single count. The J gene is TRBJ2-7, the V gene TRBV4-1, with TRBD2 matching over 9 bases. Germline V gives CDR1 MGHRA, CDR2 YSYEKL. After removal of 4 bases from V and 5 bases from J, the junction contained 12 bases not matched to a gene. The CDR3 totals 16 residues. The CDR3 sequence is CASSLRRRGRVDEQYF. CDR3 DNA sequence: TGCGCCAGCAGCCTCCGTAGGCGCGGGAGGGTCGACGAGCAGTACTTC.